This entry describes one T cell receptor beta chain. The sample comes from a study of blood T cell repertoires in COVID-19. The assay was immunoSEQ multiplex PCR, and TCRdb's table has in-frame clones only and misses some. The sample contains approximately 210,000 clones, about four fifths of which appear only once. Material: peripheral blood. This sequence was found in a woman in her thirties or forties with acute or convalescent COVID-19.

CDR3 region: CASSYTGGLADTQYF. The CDR3 DNA reads TGTGCCAGCAGTTACACAGGGGGGTTGGCAGATACGCAGTATTTT. The V gene is TRBV6-2 or TRBV6-3, the J gene TRBJ2-3, with 8 bases fitting TRBD1. After removal of 2 bases from V and 4 bases from J, the junction contained 5 bases not matched to a gene. There are 15 residues in the CDR3. Germline CDR1 MNHEY, CDR2 SVGEGT.